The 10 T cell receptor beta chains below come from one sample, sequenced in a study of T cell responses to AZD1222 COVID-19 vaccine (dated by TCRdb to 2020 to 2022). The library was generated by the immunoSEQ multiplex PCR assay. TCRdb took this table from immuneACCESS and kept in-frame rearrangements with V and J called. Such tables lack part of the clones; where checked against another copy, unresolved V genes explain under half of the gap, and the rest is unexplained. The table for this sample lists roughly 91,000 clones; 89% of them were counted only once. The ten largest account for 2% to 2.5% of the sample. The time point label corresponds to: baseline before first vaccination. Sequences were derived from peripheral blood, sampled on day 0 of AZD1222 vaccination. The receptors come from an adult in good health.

CDR3 in amino acids: CASSGTPNTEQFF. CDR3 nucleotides: TGTGCCAGCAGCGGGACACCGAATACTGAGCAGTTCTTC. The chain carries TRBV9 and TRBJ2-1, with D maybe TRBD1 (5 bases). The V end lost 3 bases, the J end lost 9 bases, and 13 bases lay between the germline ends. The CDR3 has 13 residues. Germline V gene lookup returns CDR1 SGDLS and CDR2 YYNGEE.

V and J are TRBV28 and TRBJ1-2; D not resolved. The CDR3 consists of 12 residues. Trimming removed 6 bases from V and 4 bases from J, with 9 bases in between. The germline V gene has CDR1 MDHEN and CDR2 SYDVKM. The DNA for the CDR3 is TGTGCCAGCAGAATAGGTAGCTATGGCTACACCTTC. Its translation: CASRIGSYGYTF.

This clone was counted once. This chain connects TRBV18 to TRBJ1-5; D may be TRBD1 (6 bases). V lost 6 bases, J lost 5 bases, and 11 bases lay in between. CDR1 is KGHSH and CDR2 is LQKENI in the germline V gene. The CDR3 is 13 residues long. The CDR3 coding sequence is TGTGCCAGCTCGTTCCGGACAGATCAGCCCCAGCATTTT. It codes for CASSFRTDQPQHF.

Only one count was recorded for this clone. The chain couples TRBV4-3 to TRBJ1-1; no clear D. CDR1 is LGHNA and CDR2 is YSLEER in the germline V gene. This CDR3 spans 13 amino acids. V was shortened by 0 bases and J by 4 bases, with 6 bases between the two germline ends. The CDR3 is CASSQDLATEAFF. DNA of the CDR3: TGCGCCAGCAGCCAAGATCTGGCCACTGAAGCTTTCTTT.

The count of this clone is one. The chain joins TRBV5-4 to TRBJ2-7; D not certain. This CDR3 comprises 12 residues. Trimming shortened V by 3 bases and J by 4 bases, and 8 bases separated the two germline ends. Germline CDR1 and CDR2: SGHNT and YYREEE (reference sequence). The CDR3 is CASSSRGYEQYF. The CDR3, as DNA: TGTGCCAGCAGCTCCCGTGGGTACGAGCAGTACTTC.

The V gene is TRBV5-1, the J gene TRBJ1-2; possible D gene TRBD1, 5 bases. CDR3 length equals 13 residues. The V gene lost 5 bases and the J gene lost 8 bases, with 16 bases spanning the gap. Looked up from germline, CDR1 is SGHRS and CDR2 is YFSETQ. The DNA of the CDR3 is TGCGCCAGCAGATTTCAGGGTACGGACGGCTACACCTTC. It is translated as CASRFQGTDGYTF.

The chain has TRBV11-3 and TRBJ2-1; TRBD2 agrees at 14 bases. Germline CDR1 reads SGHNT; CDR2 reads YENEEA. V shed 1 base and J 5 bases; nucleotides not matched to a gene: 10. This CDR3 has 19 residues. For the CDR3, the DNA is TGTGCCAGCAGCTTAGGTGGGAGACTAGCGGGAGGGGGTGACAATGAGCAGTTCTTC. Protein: CASSLGGRLAGGGDNEQFF.

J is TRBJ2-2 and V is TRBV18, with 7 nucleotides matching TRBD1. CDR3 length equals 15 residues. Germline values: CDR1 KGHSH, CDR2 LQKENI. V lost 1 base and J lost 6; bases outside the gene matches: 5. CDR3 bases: TGTGCCAGCTCACCACAACAGGGGAGTGCCGGGGAGCTGTTTTTT. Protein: CASSPQQGSAGELFF.

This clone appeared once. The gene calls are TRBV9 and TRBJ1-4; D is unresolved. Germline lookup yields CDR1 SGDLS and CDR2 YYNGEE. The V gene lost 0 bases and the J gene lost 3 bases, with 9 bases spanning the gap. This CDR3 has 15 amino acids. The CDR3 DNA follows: TGTGCCAGCAGCGTAGGGGCAGGTTCTAATGAAAAACTGTTTTTT. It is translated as CASSVGAGSNEKLFF.

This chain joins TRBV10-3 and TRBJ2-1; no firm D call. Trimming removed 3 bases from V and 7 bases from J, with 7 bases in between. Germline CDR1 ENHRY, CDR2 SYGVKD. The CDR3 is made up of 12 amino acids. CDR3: CAISERINEQFF. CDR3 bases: TGTGCCATCAGTGAAAGAATTAATGAGCAGTTCTTC.